This T cell receptor beta chain was recovered during a study of T-cell reconstitution after alpha-beta-depleted transplantation in children. This clonotype was picked up many times. V lost 6 bases, J lost 4 bases, and 21 bases lay in between. CDR3 length equals 17 residues. The germline V gene has CDR1 MNHNS and CDR2 SASEGT. TCRbeta library construction was performed incorporating unique molecular identifiers. TCRdb re-analysed the PCR reads in MiXCR, keeping a single row per CDR3 protein. The data show approximately 91,000 distinct CDR3 sequences, with approximately 9.2% seen just once and over 6% held by the top ten.

This specimen was PBMCs from the stem cell graft donor, taken from the stem cell graft. This sequence joins TRBV6-1 and TRBJ2-2, with D hard to call. The receptor was derived from a human donor who donated a stem cell graft to a child with congenital amegakaryocytic thrombocytopenia. The DNA of the CDR3 is TGTGCCAGCAGACTTCCCTCGGAACATGCGGTCACCGGGGAGCTGTTTTTT. Its translation: CASRLPSEHAVTGELFF.